A selection of T cell receptor beta chains follows, all from one sample in a study of cytomegalovirus exposure and HLA in healthy donors. Profiled with immunoSEQ multiplex PCR; TCRdb holds only in-frame clones, not every one. The table includes 150,000 to 200,000 clones, approximately 82% detected once. The material sequenced was PBMCs. These receptors were obtained from a man aged 35-49 years in good health and CMV-seropositive. Both conserved end residues are part of each CDR3. The order of the fields is CDR3 DNA, CDR3 protein, clone size, V gene, D gene, J gene. A D gene is named only where the DNA matches it firmly. The listing skips clone size in some rows; elsewhere it reads once, few, many or a size class.

CDR3 DNA: TGTGCCTGGAGTGTACCAGGAACCTATGGCTACACCTTC
CDR3 protein: CAWSVPGTYGYTF
clone size: -
V gene: TRBV30
D gene: -
J gene: TRBJ1-2

CDR3 DNA: TGTGCCAGCAGTGAACGGAGACTAAAAAACATTCAGTACTTC
CDR3 protein: CASSERRLKNIQYF
clone size: -
V gene: TRBV6-1
D gene: -
J gene: TRBJ2-4

CDR3 DNA: TGTGCCAGCAGTCCAATGGGGAGGGCCTATGAGCAGTTCTTC
CDR3 protein: CASSPMGRAYEQFF
clone size: -
V gene: TRBV27
D gene: TRBD2
J gene: TRBJ2-1

CDR3 DNA: TGTGCCAGCAGCTTGGGAGGGCCGGACTACGAGCAGTACTTC
CDR3 protein: CASSLGGPDYEQYF
clone size: -
V gene: TRBV5-6
D gene: -
J gene: TRBJ2-7

CDR3 DNA: TGTGCCACCAGCTTCGGACGGGGGGCGCGGACCGGGGAGCTGTTTTTT
CDR3 protein: CATSFGRGARTGELFF
clone size: -
V gene: TRBV15
D gene: -
J gene: TRBJ2-2

CDR3 DNA: TGCGCCAGCAGCTTGGACTCGTTGGGACAGGGGTTTGAGCAGTTCTTC
CDR3 protein: CASSLDSLGQGFEQFF
clone size: -
V gene: TRBV5-1
D gene: TRBD1
J gene: TRBJ2-1

CDR3 DNA: TGTGCCAGCAGTGAGCGGCTAGCGGGAGTAGGGGGGGCAGATACGCAGTATTTT
CDR3 protein: CASSERLAGVGGADTQYF
clone size: once
V gene: TRBV2
D gene: TRBD2
J gene: TRBJ2-3

CDR3 DNA: TGCGCCAGCAGCCACCTGCGCCTAGTCGGCGGGGAGCTGTTTTTT
CDR3 protein: CASSHLRLVGGELFF
clone size: -
V gene: TRBV4-1
D gene: -
J gene: TRBJ2-2

CDR3 DNA: TGTGCCATCAGCGCAGATATCTCTGGAAACACCATATATTTT
CDR3 protein: CAISADISGNTIYF
clone size: -
V gene: TRBV10-3
D gene: -
J gene: TRBJ1-3

CDR3 DNA: TGTGCCAGCAGCCCTAGCGAGCGAGGTCTCTATGGCTACACCTTC
CDR3 protein: CASSPSERGLYGYTF
clone size: -
V gene: TRBV9
D gene: -
J gene: TRBJ1-2

CDR3 DNA: TGTGCCAGCACCGACCGCAGGGGGCAGGGCGACTATGGCTACACCTTC
CDR3 protein: CASTDRRGQGDYGYTF
clone size: few
V gene: TRBV6-6
D gene: TRBD1
J gene: TRBJ1-2

CDR3 DNA: TGCGCCAGCAGCCAAGATCCGAAGAAGAAACCCCCTGGAGCCTACGAGCAGTACTTC
CDR3 protein: CASSQDPKKKPPGAYEQYF
clone size: -
V gene: TRBV4-1
D gene: -
J gene: TRBJ2-7

CDR3 DNA: TGTTCCAGCAGCTTTCCAGGGGACTATGGCTACACCTTC
CDR3 protein: CSSSFPGDYGYTF
clone size: -
V gene: TRBV7-9
D gene: -
J gene: TRBJ1-2

CDR3 DNA: TGTGCCAGCTCACCACCGCTCTCCAGGGGGTACGGCTACACCTTC
CDR3 protein: CASSPPLSRGYGYTF
clone size: few
V gene: TRBV18
D gene: TRBD1
J gene: TRBJ1-2

CDR3 DNA: TGTGCCAGCAGCCGGGGACTAGCGGGCGGGGGGGTCTACGAGCAGTACTTC
CDR3 protein: CASSRGLAGGGVYEQYF
clone size: -
V gene: TRBV5-6
D gene: TRBD2
J gene: TRBJ2-7

CDR3 DNA: TGTGCCAGCAGTTACCTTTTTCAGGGCAGTATATACGAGCAGTACTTC
CDR3 protein: CASSYLFQGSIYEQYF
clone size: once
V gene: TRBV6-5
D gene: -
J gene: TRBJ2-7

CDR3 DNA: TGTGCCAGCAGCTTAGAACTAGCGGCCAGCTCCTACAATGAGCAGTTCTTC
CDR3 protein: CASSLELAASSYNEQFF
clone size: once
V gene: TRBV7-2
D gene: TRBD2
J gene: TRBJ2-1

CDR3 DNA: TGTGCCAGCAGTGAAGCCGGGACAGGGAACTACAATGAGCAGTTCTTC
CDR3 protein: CASSEAGTGNYNEQFF
clone size: -
V gene: TRBV6-1
D gene: TRBD1
J gene: TRBJ2-1

CDR3 DNA: TGCGCCAGCAGCCAAGAGGGGAGCGGTTCCCGGGCCAACGTCCTGACTTTC
CDR3 protein: CASSQEGSGSRANVLTF
clone size: -
V gene: TRBV4-3
D gene: -
J gene: TRBJ2-6

CDR3 DNA: TGTGCCAGCAGTATCCCGGGACAGGGGCTCGAGCAGTACTTC
CDR3 protein: CASSIPGQGLEQYF
clone size: -
V gene: TRBV25-1
D gene: TRBD1
J gene: TRBJ2-7

CDR3 DNA: TGTGCCAGCAGCTCCGGGACTAGCGTTGACAATGAGCAGTTCTTC
CDR3 protein: CASSSGTSVDNEQFF
clone size: -
V gene: TRBV11-3
D gene: TRBD2
J gene: TRBJ2-1

CDR3 DNA: TGTGCCAGCAGTGATACAGGGGGCGATTCACCCCTCCACTTT
CDR3 protein: CASSDTGGDSPLHF
clone size: -
V gene: TRBV6-1
D gene: TRBD1
J gene: TRBJ1-6

CDR3 DNA: TGTGCCAGCAGCCCCCTCGGGTGGTCCTACGAGCAGTACTTC
CDR3 protein: CASSPLGWSYEQYF
clone size: -
V gene: TRBV7-2
D gene: -
J gene: TRBJ2-7

CDR3 DNA: TGTGCCAGCAGCTCCCTTCCGGGACAGCTAAAGACCGGGGAGCTGTTTTTT
CDR3 protein: CASSSLPGQLKTGELFF
clone size: -
V gene: TRBV9
D gene: TRBD1
J gene: TRBJ2-2

CDR3 DNA: TGTGCCAGCAGCCCCTTCAAGTCCTTAAACAGCGATACGCAGTATTTT
CDR3 protein: CASSPFKSLNSDTQYF
clone size: -
V gene: TRBV9
D gene: -
J gene: TRBJ2-3

CDR3 DNA: TGTGCCAGCAGCGTAGAAGGGCAGGGCATTGAAAAACTGTTTTTT
CDR3 protein: CASSVEGQGIEKLFF
clone size: -
V gene: TRBV9
D gene: -
J gene: TRBJ1-4

CDR3 DNA: TGCGCCAGCAGCTCCACTAGCGACCTACTTTACAATGAGCAGTTCTTC
CDR3 protein: CASSSTSDLLYNEQFF
clone size: -
V gene: TRBV5-1
D gene: TRBD2
J gene: TRBJ2-1

CDR3 DNA: TGTGCCAGCAGCGCCGACAGGGGGCGGAGAGGCTACACCTTC
CDR3 protein: CASSADRGRRGYTF
clone size: -
V gene: TRBV6-5
D gene: TRBD1
J gene: TRBJ1-2

CDR3 DNA: TGCGCCAGCAGCTTCCTACTTGGGCTTGGAAACATTCAGTACTTC
CDR3 protein: CASSFLLGLGNIQYF
clone size: -
V gene: TRBV5-1
D gene: -
J gene: TRBJ2-4

CDR3 DNA: TGCGCCAGCAGCGTGGGACAGAACCAAGAGACCCAGTACTTC
CDR3 protein: CASSVGQNQETQYF
clone size: -
V gene: TRBV5-6
D gene: TRBD1
J gene: TRBJ2-5

CDR3 DNA: TGTGCCAGCAGCTTAAGGCGGGGTGGGGAAGAGACCCAGTACTTC
CDR3 protein: CASSLRRGGEETQYF
clone size: -
V gene: TRBV5-4
D gene: -
J gene: TRBJ2-5

CDR3 DNA: TGTGCCAGCAGCCTCCTCTCAGGGGTCTGGGCTGGCAATGAGCAGTTCTTC
CDR3 protein: CASSLLSGVWAGNEQFF
clone size: -
V gene: TRBV14
D gene: -
J gene: TRBJ2-1

CDR3 DNA: TGTGCCAGCAGCCCTGAGGGGGGGCCACACTATGGCTACACCTTC
CDR3 protein: CASSPEGGPHYGYTF
clone size: few
V gene: TRBV7-8
D gene: -
J gene: TRBJ1-2

CDR3 DNA: TGTGCCAGCCTGGTGACTGACAGGGGGTATGGCTACACCTTC
CDR3 protein: CASLVTDRGYGYTF
clone size: -
V gene: TRBV7-3
D gene: TRBD1
J gene: TRBJ1-2

CDR3 DNA: TGTGCCAGCAGAGATCGGGACAGGGCCGGAAACACCATATATTTT
CDR3 protein: CASRDRDRAGNTIYF
clone size: -
V gene: TRBV11-2
D gene: TRBD1
J gene: TRBJ1-3